Below are 6 T cell receptor beta chains sequenced from a single sample in a study of T cell responses to AZD1222 COVID-19 vaccine. Clones were read by immunoSEQ multiplex PCR, and TCRdb kept only the in-frame ones, dropping some. The sample lists 150,000 to 250,000 clones, 80% to 95% occurring once. The specimen was peripheral blood, collected 28 days after the second AZD1222 dose. The receptors were sampled from an adult who received the AZD1222 COVID-19 vaccine.

The genes are TRBV5-5 and TRBJ1-2, with D hard to call. Germline V gives CDR1 SGHKS, CDR2 YYEKEE (reference sequence). The CDR3 totals 14 residues. The ends were cut back, 2 bases at V and 4 bases at J, with 12 bases in the middle. The CDR3 spells CASSFEPEAYGYTF. CDR3 bases: TGTGCCAGCAGCTTCGAACCGGAGGCCTATGGCTACACCTTC.

The J gene is TRBJ1-2, the V gene TRBV30; 7 nucleotides align to TRBD1. Germline CDR1 reads GTSNPN; CDR2 reads SVGIG (reference sequence). This CDR3 spans 14 amino acids. Unmatched junction bases numbered 11, after V lost 2 bases and J lost 8 bases. The CDR3 sequence is CAWSTHEGAGGYTF. Written as DNA, the CDR3 is TGTGCCTGGAGTACCCACGAGGGGGCCGGGGGCTACACCTTC.

This chain joins TRBV10-3 and TRBJ1-2; the D is unclear. This CDR3 is built from 16 residues. The germline V gene has CDR1 ENHRY and CDR2 SYGVKD. V lost 7 bases and J 0 bases, leaving 18 bases between the germline ends. CDR3 sequence (DNA): TGTGCCATCAAACCCTCGGACCAGTCACCTAACTATGGCTACACCTTC. Amino acid sequence: CAIKPSDQSPNYGYTF.

CDR3: CASSQFPGYGYTF. DNA for the CDR3: TGTGCCAGCAGCCAATTTCCGGGATACGGCTACACCTTC. The chain employs TRBV14 and TRBJ1-2; D is uncertain. V dropped 2 bases and J dropped 8 bases, with 12 bases sitting between them. Germline V lookup: CDR1 SGHDN, CDR2 FVKESK. The CDR3 runs 13 residues.

This chain joins TRBV9 and TRBJ2-1; TRBD1 might be the D (5 bases). The V gene's germline CDR1 is SGDLS and CDR2 YYNGEE. CDR3 length equals 14 residues. V was pared by 3 bases and J by 8 bases, with 15 bases between. DNA for the CDR3: TGTGCCAGCAGCGACATTTTAGGGGTCGATGAGCAGTTCTTC. Its translation: CASSDILGVDEQFF.

V and J are TRBV3-1 (or the pseudogene TRBV3-2) and TRBJ1-4; D is ambiguous. V shed 1 base and J shed 7 bases, with 16 bases lying between them. Germline loops: CDR1 LGHDT, CDR2 YNNKEL (reference sequence). The CDR3 is 16 residues long. CDR3 bases: TGTGCCAGCAGCCAAGGTTACCCTTTGTTAGGTGAAAAACTGTTTTTT. The encoded protein is CASSQGYPLLGEKLFF.